The next 30 T cell receptor beta chains were all read from a single sample in a study of blood T cell repertoires in COVID-19. The assay was immunoSEQ multiplex PCR, and TCRdb's table has in-frame clones only and misses some. The sample holds under 25,000 clones, roughly 85% seen once. Sequenced sample: peripheral blood. The receptor set was obtained from a human donor with active COVID-19. The donor label of this sample is uncertain.

V usage is TRBV27 and J usage is TRBJ2-1; 9 nucleotides align to TRBD2. The length of the CDR3 is 15 residues. With 0 bases clipped from V and 6 bases from J, the junction kept 3 bases outside the gene matches. Germline V CDR1 and CDR2: MNHEY, SMNVEV (reference sequence). CDR3 coding DNA: TGTGCCAGCAGTTTATCAGCGGGGGGTTTCAATGAGCAGTTCTTC. Its translation: CASSLSAGGFNEQFF.

V is TRBV7-9 and J is TRBJ2-1; 11 bases are shared with TRBD2. This CDR3 is built from 16 residues. Per the germline V gene, CDR1 is SEHNR and CDR2 is FQNEAQ (reference sequence). The V and J ends lost 1 base and 9 bases, in that order; junction bases with no gene match: 8. This CDR3 is CASSLGGLAGGSEQFF. The CDR3 DNA follows: TGTGCCAGCAGCTTAGGCGGTCTAGCGGGAGGCAGTGAGCAGTTCTTC.

This clone was observed once. This chain joins TRBV5-1 and TRBJ1-2; D is unclear. Trimming removed 0 bases at V and 2 bases at J, with 8 bases between. The CDR3 length is 14 residues. Germline V gene data show CDR1 as SGHRS and CDR2 as YFSETQ. The CDR3 loop reads CASSLEAGNYGYTF. The CDR3 DNA follows: TGCGCCAGCAGCTTGGAGGCGGGAAACTATGGCTACACCTTC.

This chain connects TRBV28 to TRBJ2-1; 7 bases map to TRBD2. Trimming took 10 bases from V and 5 from J; bases not matched to a gene: 8. In germline, CDR1 is MDHEN, CDR2 SYDVKM. The CDR3 runs to 13 residues. This chain's CDR3 is CATPLARNNEQFF. The CDR3, as DNA: TGTGCCACCCCACTAGCGAGAAACAATGAGCAGTTCTTC.

J is TRBJ2-1 and V is TRBV19; 10 bases are shared with TRBD2. The CDR3 sequence is 17 residues long. Germline values: CDR1 LNHDA, CDR2 SQIVND (reference sequence). The junction had 7 bases not matched to a gene; V was cut back by 1 base and J by 4 bases. This CDR3 is CASSIGAGGPGYNEQFF. The CDR3 DNA reads as TGTGCCAGTAGTATAGGAGCGGGAGGGCCGGGGTACAATGAGCAGTTCTTC.

V gene TRBV6-5 combines with J gene TRBJ2-1; the D is unclear. This CDR3 comprises 14 residues. Per the germline V gene, CDR1 is MNHEY and CDR2 is SVGAGI. The germline V and J ends were trimmed by 5 bases and 2 bases, with 10 bases remaining between them. For the CDR3, the DNA is TGTGCCAGCAGTAGACTCGACGCCTACAATGAGCAGTTCTTC. Its translation: CASSRLDAYNEQFF.

The chain carries TRBV28 and TRBJ2-4; D unclear. Per germline, CDR1 MDHEN and CDR2 SYDVKM. Trimming cost V 6 bases and J 1 base, with 13 bases left between them. This CDR3 region has 15 residues. This CDR3 is CASSPPRFAKNIQYF. The DNA of the CDR3 is TGTGCCAGCAGCCCCCCCCGGTTTGCCAAAAACATTCAGTACTTC.

The table lists this clone with a count of one. The chain recombines TRBV9 with TRBJ1-1; a weak D match, TRBD1 (6 bases). The germline V gene encodes CDR1 SGDLS and CDR2 YYNGEE. V was pared by 0 bases and J by 4 bases, with 7 bases between. This CDR3 is built from 13 residues. In nucleotides, the CDR3 is TGTGCCAGCAGCGTAGGGACAGTCACTGAAGCTTTCTTT. Protein product: CASSVGTVTEAFF.

The chain is built from TRBV12-3 or TRBV12-4 and TRBJ1-3; 8 nucleotides align to TRBD1. The CDR3 loop spans 13 amino acids. The CDR3 reads CATQDRAGNTIYF. The CDR3, as DNA: TGTGCTACCCAGGACAGGGCTGGAAACACCATATATTTT.

This chain links TRBV4-3 with TRBJ2-7; D perhaps matches TRBD2 (5 bases). The CDR3 loop spans 18 amino acids. Trimming removed 0 bases at V and 3 bases at J, with 21 bases between. Germline V gene data show CDR1 as LGHNA and CDR2 as YSLEER. The CDR3 nucleotides read TGCGCCAGCAGCCAAGATCTTGTGGCGGGTAGTAAGGTCTACGAGCAGTACTTC. Translating gives CASSQDLVAGSKVYEQYF.

This clone was seen more than once but under ten times. This chain joins TRBV5-1 and TRBJ2-1; 7 bases agree with TRBD1. The CDR3 has 15 residues. The trim removed 3 bases at V and 6 bases at J, leaving 9 bases unmatched. Looked up from germline, CDR1 is SGHRS and CDR2 is YFSETQ. The chain's CDR3 is CASSSTGVQGNEQFF. The CDR3 DNA follows: TGCGCCAGCAGCTCAACAGGGGTTCAAGGCAATGAGCAGTTCTTC. The variable domain in full, completed from reference TRBV5-1 and TRBJ2-1, reads KAGVTQTPRYLIKTRGQQVTLSCSPISGHRSVSWYQQTPGQGLQFLFEYFSETQRNKGNFPGRFSGRQFSNSRSEMNVSTLELGDSALYLCASSSTGVQGNEQFFGPGTRLTVL.

The chain combines TRBV19 with TRBJ1-1, with D tentatively TRBD1 (5 bases). Trimming stripped 5 bases from V and 11 bases from J, with 18 bases between. The CDR3 consists of 13 residues. Germline V gene lookup returns CDR1 LNHDA and CDR2 SQIVND (reference sequence). CDR3 in amino acids: CASSGGAHPDAFF. The CDR3 bases are TGTGCCAGTAGTGGTGGGGCACATCCGGACGCTTTCTTT.

The chain joins TRBV24-1 to TRBJ2-2, with a possible D match to TRBD2 (6 bases). The germline CDR1 and CDR2 sequences are KGHDR and SFDVKD. V lost 0 bases to trimming and J lost 6 bases, with 13 bases between them. CDR3 length equals 16 residues. The CDR3 nucleotides read TGTGCCACCAGTGATTTGGGGGGAGGAGGGTCCGGGGAGCTGTTTTTT. This encodes CATSDLGGGGSGELFF.

In regard to this clone: The sample carries other DNA sequences with the same CDR3. The gene calls are TRBV7-9 and TRBJ2-6, with a possible D match to TRBD2 (5 bases). This CDR3 comprises 12 residues. CDR1 and CDR2 (germline): SEHNR, FQNEAQ (reference sequence). The CDR3 bases are TGTGCTGGAGGAGGTGGGGCCAACGTCCTGACTTTC. This translates into CAGGGGANVLTF.

This clone was seen only a few times. This chain connects TRBV30 to TRBJ2-3; tentative D call: TRBD2 (7 bases). Germline V gene sequence: CDR1 GTSNPN, CDR2 SVGIG (reference sequence). CDR3 size: 14 residues. The V and J ends lost 4 bases and 4 bases respectively, with 15 bases between them. CDR3 sequence: CAWNGGRGADTQYF. DNA of the CDR3: TGTGCCTGGAACGGGGGGCGAGGGGCAGATACGCAGTATTTT.

The CDR3 spells CASSFQTSGVINEQFF. For the CDR3, the DNA is TGTGCCAGTAGTTTCCAGACTAGCGGGGTCATAAATGAGCAGTTCTTC. This chain joins TRBV19 and TRBJ2-1; 11 bases agree with TRBD2. Germline assignment: CDR1 LNHDA and CDR2 SQIVND (reference sequence). Germline trimming cut 5 bases from V and 7 bases from J; bases unmatched to any gene: 10. The CDR3 totals 16 residues.

This rearrangement joins TRBV5-5 to TRBJ2-7; 8 bases are shared with TRBD2. The CDR3 is 14 amino acids. CDR1 is SGHKS and CDR2 is YYEKEE in the germline V gene (reference sequence). V shed 1 base and J 6 bases; nucleotides not matched to a gene: 6. As DNA, the CDR3 is TGTGCCAGCAGCTTGCTCGGGGGGGAGGTCGAGCAGTACTTC. This translates into CASSLLGGEVEQYF.

The rearrangement joins TRBV7-9 to TRBJ2-7; TRBD2 matches at 9 bases. Losses at the gene ends were 3 bases for V and 0 bases for J; bases not matched to a gene: 6. This CDR3 region has 16 residues. The germline V gene has CDR1 SEHNR and CDR2 FQNEAQ (reference sequence). The CDR3 region has the DNA TGTGCCAGCAGCTTGACTAGCGGCAAAAGCTCCTACGAGCAGTACTTC. This codes for CASSLTSGKSSYEQYF. Based on the CDR3 plus reference TRBV7-9 and TRBJ2-7, the full variable domain is DTGVSQNPRHKITKRGQNVTFRCDPISEHNRLYWYRQTLGQGPEFLTYFQNEAQLEKSRLLSDRFSAERPKGSFSTLEIQRTEQGDSAMYLCASSLTSGKSSYEQYFGPGTRLTVT.

The rearrangement joins TRBV19 to TRBJ1-5; D is undetermined. Trimming stripped 7 bases from V and 2 bases from J, with 15 bases between. Germline-derived CDR1 and CDR2 are LNHDA and SQIVND (reference sequence). This CDR3 is built from 15 residues. The CDR3 DNA follows: TGTGCCAGTATGTTCAGGCCCACGGGCAATCAGCCCCAGCATTTT. Translated: CASMFRPTGNQPQHF.

The J gene is TRBJ2-3, the V gene TRBV24-1; 11 bases fit TRBD2. V was clipped by 1 base and J by 6 bases; unmatched bases: 5. The CDR3 has 16 amino acids. CDR1 KGHDR and CDR2 SFDVKD come from the germline V gene. Here the CDR3 reads CATSDFRSSGRDTQYF. Here the CDR3 DNA reads TGTGCCACCAGTGATTTTCGCTCTAGCGGGAGGGATACGCAGTATTTT.

This sequence joins TRBV19 and TRBJ2-5; 12 positions match TRBD2. Germline trimming cut 5 bases from V and 5 bases from J; bases unmatched to any gene: 9. The CDR3 consists of 16 residues. Germline loops: CDR1 LNHDA, CDR2 SQIVND (reference sequence). In nucleotides, the CDR3 is TGTGCCAGTAGTGCCCAGACTAGCGGGAGTGAGGAGACCCAGTACTTC. Its protein is CASSAQTSGSEETQYF.

The chain recombines TRBV7-6 with TRBJ1-3; 8 nucleotides match TRBD1. The CDR3 has 16 residues. Unmatched junction bases numbered 8, after V lost 5 bases and J lost 2 bases. CDR1 and CDR2 from the germline V gene are SGHVS and FNYEAQ. The CDR3 reads CASSRDRPGAGNTIYF. DNA for the CDR3: TGTGCCAGCAGCCGGGACAGGCCTGGCGCTGGAAACACCATATATTTT.

CDR3 DNA: TGTGCCAGCAGCCCCGACAGGTGGGAGACCCAGTACTTC. This gives the protein CASSPDRWETQYF. This rearrangement joins TRBV7-3 to TRBJ2-5, with D possibly TRBD1 on 6 matching bases. Germline V gene lookup returns CDR1 SGHTA and CDR2 FQGTGA. Trimming removed 5 bases at V and 5 bases at J, with 12 bases between. The CDR3 has 13 amino acids.

This rearrangement joins TRBV10-1 to TRBJ1-5; 7 bases fit TRBD1. The length of the CDR3 is 17 residues. Germline trimming cut 0 bases from V and 4 bases from J; bases unmatched to any gene: 9. Germline V gives CDR1 WNHNN, CDR2 SYGVQD (reference sequence). The CDR3 coding sequence is TGCGCCAGCAGTGAGTCGGTTCGGGACAGAGTTAATCAGCCCCAGCATTTT. It is translated as CASSESVRDRVNQPQHF.

CDR3 in DNA: TGTGCCAGCAGCTACGCCCCCGGGAGCTACGAGCAGTACTTC. This encodes CASSYAPGSYEQYF. This rearrangement joins TRBV7-6 to TRBJ2-7; TRBD2 might be the D (6 bases). This CDR3 comprises 14 residues. CDR1 and CDR2 from the germline V gene are SGHVS and FNYEAQ. V lost 4 bases, J lost 3 bases, and 13 bases lay in between. The entire variable domain, with the rest obtained from reference TRBV7-6 and TRBJ2-7, is as follows: GAGVSQSPRYKVTKRGQDVALRCDPISGHVSLYWYRQALGQGPEFLTYFNYEAQQDKSGLPNDRFSAERPEGSISTLTIQRTEQRDSAMYRCASSYAPGSYEQYFGPGTRLTVT.

V usage is TRBV4-1 and J usage is TRBJ2-7; the D gene is possibly TRBD1 (7 bases). The germline gives CDR1 MGHRA, CDR2 YSYEKL. V lost 3 bases and J lost 3, with 15 bases in between. The CDR3 covers 15 residues. The CDR3 bases are TGCGCCAGCAGCCAGGAGGGGACAGCAAACTACGAGCAGTACTTC. This translates into CASSQEGTANYEQYF.

Of note for this clone: One end of the junction is discordant with germline, which a read error may explain. This chain connects TRBV2 to TRBJ2-4; D remains unclear. The CDR3 has 14 residues. The germline V gene encodes CDR1 SNHLY and CDR2 FYNNEI. Here the CDR3 reads CASREVIAKNIQYF. The CDR3 DNA reads TGTGCCAGCAGGGAAGTAATAGCCAAAAACATTCAGTACTTC.

The chain is built from TRBV2 and TRBJ1-1; no clear D. CDR3 length equals 11 residues. CDR1 is SNHLY, CDR2 FYNNEI, per germline. Trimming took 7 bases from V and 8 from J, leaving 11 bases between them. CDR3 residues: CASTYSLEAFF. CDR3 DNA sequence: TGTGCCAGCACGTACAGCCTAGAAGCTTTCTTT.

This clone was found once. The V gene is TRBV5-5, the J gene TRBJ1-4, with D perhaps TRBD1 (6 bases). V dropped 0 bases and J dropped 7 bases, with 13 bases sitting between them. CDR1 is SGHKS and CDR2 is YYEKEE in the germline V gene (reference sequence). This CDR3 has 15 amino acids. The CDR3 loop is CASSLDGGGGEKLFF. The CDR3 DNA reads TGTGCCAGCAGCTTGGACGGGGGCGGGGGTGAAAAACTGTTTTTT. Drawing the rest from reference TRBV5-5 and TRBJ1-4, the complete variable domain is DAGVTQSPTHLIKTRGQQVTLRCSPISGHKSVSWYQQVLGQGPQFIFQYYEKEERGRGNFPDRFSARQFPNYSSELNVNALLLGDSALYLCASSLDGGGGEKLFFGSGTQLSVL.

The chain links TRBV11-2 to TRBJ2-5; 12 bases match TRBD2. The trim removed 3 bases at V and 2 bases at J, leaving 13 bases unmatched. The CDR3 totals 19 residues. Per germline, CDR1 SGHAT and CDR2 FQNNGV. CDR3 nucleotide sequence: TGTGCCAGCAGCTTGGGGCGGACTAGCGGGACCGTACTACAAGAGACCCAGTACTTC. This gives the protein CASSLGRTSGTVLQETQYF.